This T cell receptor (beta chain) was recorded in a study of blood T cell repertoires in COVID-19. Whole-study context: The United States, Italy and Spain provided the acute and convalescent COVID-19 samples. Sample material is recorded as cDNA or gDNA derived from T cells, B-cell-depleted T cells, or PBMCs.

Some clones are missing from TCRdb's copy, which holds only in-frame ones; the method was immunoSEQ multiplex PCR. Here the sample spans under 200,000 clones, about 80% being singletons. Participants were aged roughly 18 to 89 years from approximately 25 US areas. Cohort 3 recovery required two negative PCRs, clearance, or symptom resolution. V shed 6 bases and J 7 bases; nucleotides not matched to a gene: 15. Germline lookup yields CDR1 MDHEN and CDR2 SYDVKM. CDR3 length: 16 residues. Sequenced input: PBMCs or T cells enriched from blood (not recorded which). The TCR was taken from a man in his forties or fifties who had recovered from COVID-19. This chain uses TRBV28 with TRBJ1-5, with 7 bases fitting TRBD1. The CDR3 DNA follows: TGTGCCAGCAGCCACACCGCTTCAGGGGGGTGGCAGCCCCAGCATTTT. It is translated as CASSHTASGGWQPQHF.